Each of the 25 T cell receptor beta chains below was sequenced from the same sample in a study of blood T cell repertoires in COVID-19. Only in-frame clones appear in the TCRdb table, and some are missing; sequencing was by immunoSEQ multiplex PCR. The data show more than 120,000 clones, around 87% seen once. Input material: peripheral blood. The receptors here all came from a man in his fifties who had recovered from COVID-19.

CDR3 DNA sequence: TGTGCCAGCAGTGAAGGGACAGGAAAACACATGAACACTGAAGCTTTCTTT. Protein sequence: CASSEGTGKHMNTEAFF. V gene TRBV2 combines with J gene TRBJ1-1; 7 bases align to TRBD1. The CDR3 sequence is 17 residues long. CDR1 is SNHLY, CDR2 FYNNEI, per germline. Trimming removed 1 base from V and 0 bases from J; junction bases left unmatched: 8. The full variable domain, in which reference TRBV2 and TRBJ1-1 provide the parts outside the CDR3, is EPEVTQTPSHQVTQMGQEVILRCVPISNHLYFYWYRQILGQKVEFLVSFYNNEISEKSEIFDDQFSVERPDGSNFTLKIRSTKLEDSAMYFCASSEGTGKHMNTEAFFGQGTRLTVV.

There are a few counts of this clone. The V gene is TRBV11-3, the J gene TRBJ1-3; D not resolved. This CDR3 is 15 amino acids long. V dropped 0 bases and J dropped 0 bases, with 6 bases sitting between them. Germline values: CDR1 SGHNT, CDR2 YENEEA. This chain's CDR3 is CASSLDSVSGNTIYF. The CDR3, as DNA: TGTGCCAGCAGCTTAGACAGTGTCTCTGGAAACACCATATATTTT.

This clone was observed a handful of times. V gene TRBV11-2 combines with J gene TRBJ1-6, with a weak D call TRBD1 (5 bases). Germline V gene data show CDR1 as SGHAT and CDR2 as FQNNGV. The CDR3 is made up of 16 amino acids. V lost 1 base, J lost 7 bases, and 14 bases lay in between. Written as DNA, the CDR3 is TGTGCCAGCAGCTTAGCGTCGGCGAACAGGAATTCACCCCTCCACTTT. Translating gives CASSLASANRNSPLHF. Looking up the rest from reference TRBV11-2 and TRBJ1-6 gives the full variable domain: EAGVAQSPRYKIIEKRQSVAFWCNPISGHATLYWYQQILGQGPKLLIQFQNNGVVDDSQLPKDRFSAERLKGVDSTLKIQPAKLEDSAVYLCASSLASANRNSPLHFGNGTRLTVT.

The chain is built from TRBV6-2 or TRBV6-3 and TRBJ2-7; a possible D gene is TRBD2 (6 bases). Germline V CDR1 and CDR2: MNHEY, SVGEGT. Trimming stripped 2 bases from V and 3 bases from J, with 20 bases between. The CDR3 is 17 residues long. The DNA of the CDR3 is TGTGCCAGCAGTTACGCGGCTCCCGGGGGTATCCTCTACGAGCAGTACTTC. Protein: CASSYAAPGGILYEQYF.

This clone was observed a handful of times. J is TRBJ2-3 and V is TRBV5-6, with a weak D call TRBD2 (6 bases). The CDR3 consists of 15 residues. V lost 1 base to trimming and J lost 0 bases, with 9 bases between them. Germline V gene data show CDR1 as SGHDT and CDR2 as YYEEEE. CDR3 nucleotide sequence: TGTGCCAGCAGCTTGAGGGCGGGGAGCACAGATACGCAGTATTTT. It translates to CASSLRAGSTDTQYF. Based on the CDR3 plus reference TRBV5-6 and TRBJ2-3, the full variable domain is DAGVTQSPTHLIKTRGQQVTLRCSPKSGHDTVSWYQQALGQGPQFIFQYYEEEERQRGNFPDRFSGHQFPNYSSELNVNALLLGDSALYLCASSLRAGSTDTQYFGPGTRLTVL.

This clone appeared once. The V and J genes are TRBV5-1 and TRBJ2-3; 16 nucleotides match TRBD2. Germline CDR1 reads SGHRS; CDR2 reads YFSETQ. The V and J ends lost 0 bases and 5 bases, in that order; junction bases with no gene match: 6. The CDR3 is 18 residues long. This CDR3 reads CASSLVGTSGGAGDTQYF. CDR3 in DNA: TGCGCCAGCAGCTTGGTGGGGACTAGCGGGGGGGCTGGAGATACGCAGTATTTT.

This clone has a single count. The V call is TRBV6-1, the J call TRBJ2-2, with TRBD2 matching over 7 bases. CDR1 MNHNS and CDR2 SASEGT come from the germline V gene. The J segment lost 2 bases and the V segment lost 2 bases, leaving 11 bases of the junction unmatched. CDR3 length: 18 residues. The CDR3 coding sequence is TGTGCCAGCAGTGAACGGCCAGCGGGGCTCTCAAACACCGGGGAGCTGTTTTTT. Residues: CASSERPAGLSNTGELFF.

The CDR3 sequence is CASRRTSTDTQYF. In DNA form, the CDR3 reads TGTGCCAGCAGACGAACAAGCACAGATACGCAGTATTTT. The J gene is TRBJ2-3, the V gene TRBV2; D is undetermined. Germline V lookup: CDR1 SNHLY, CDR2 FYNNEI. V shed 6 bases and J shed 0 bases, with 7 bases lying between them. The CDR3 is 13 amino acids.

The chain uses TRBV2 and TRBJ1-2, with a weak D call TRBD1 (5 bases). Germline CDR1 and CDR2: SNHLY and FYNNEI. This CDR3 is 13 amino acids long. V lost 3 bases and J 6 bases, leaving 11 bases between the germline ends. As DNA, the CDR3 is TGTGCCAGCAGTGACAGGGCGGTCGATGGCTACACCTTC. Residues: CASSDRAVDGYTF.

The table lists this clone with many counts. This chain joins TRBV9 and TRBJ1-1; unclear D gene. From germline, CDR1 is SGDLS and CDR2 YYNGEE. The V gene lost 4 bases and the J gene lost 4 bases, with 17 bases spanning the gap. The CDR3 covers 15 residues. CDR3 region: CASSYVAGNFTEAFF. The CDR3 nucleotides are TGTGCCAGCAGCTACGTAGCGGGTAACTTCACTGAAGCTTTCTTT. The full variable domain, completed using reference TRBV9 and TRBJ1-1, is DSGVTQTPKHLITATGQRVTLRCSPRSGDLSVYWYQQSLDQGLQFLIQYYNGEERAKGNILERFSAQQFPDLHSELNLSSLELGDSALYFCASSYVAGNFTEAFFGQGTRLTVV.

V usage is TRBV7-2 and J usage is TRBJ1-1, with a tentative D call TRBD1 (6 bases). Germline CDR1 is SGHTA and CDR2 is FQGNSA. This CDR3 has 15 amino acids. V lost 5 bases, J lost 4 bases, and 17 bases lay in between. The CDR3 nucleotides read TGTGCCAGCAGCCCTAGACGACAGGTGGGCACTGAAGCTTTCTTT. It encodes CASSPRRQVGTEAFF. The full variable domain, in which reference TRBV7-2 and TRBJ1-1 provide the parts outside the CDR3, is GAGVSQSPSNKVTEKGKDVELRCDPISGHTALYWYRQSLGQGLEFLIYFQGNSAPDKSGLPSDRFSAERTGGSVSTLTIQRTQQEDSAVYLCASSPRRQVGTEAFFGQGTRLTVV.

The chain employs TRBV6-5 and TRBJ1-6, with D possibly being TRBD1 (5 bases). The CDR3 sequence is 16 residues long. Deletions cut 3 bases from V and 10 bases from J, with 19 bases between. Germline V lookup: CDR1 MNHEY, CDR2 SVGAGI. CDR3 sequence: CASSYAGRIIDSPLHF. Written as DNA, the CDR3 is TGTGCCAGCAGTTATGCGGGACGAATAATAGACTCACCCCTCCACTTT.

The table lists this clone with a few counts. The rearrangement uses TRBV7-9 and TRBJ2-5, with 8 bases fitting TRBD1. The V segment lost 5 bases and the J segment 5 bases; nucleotides outside the gene matches: 7. The CDR3 has 14 amino acids. Germline CDR1 is SEHNR and CDR2 is FQNEAQ (reference sequence). CDR3 bases: TGTGCCAGCAGCCCGGACAGGGCGGTTGAGACCCAGTACTTC. The encoded protein is CASSPDRAVETQYF.

The rearrangement links TRBV11-2 to TRBJ2-7; 9 nucleotides line up with TRBD2. J lost 4 bases, V lost 5 bases, and 12 bases had no gene match. This CDR3 has 16 amino acids. Germline CDR1 and CDR2: SGHAT and FQNNGV. The CDR3 DNA follows: TGTGCCAGCAGCCTCGAGGGAGCGGGGGGATCTTACGAGCAGTACTTC. Its translation is CASSLEGAGGSYEQYF.

This clone was seen a handful of times. This chain joins TRBV29-1 and TRBJ2-7, with 7 bases fitting TRBD1. Germline CDR1 SQVTM, CDR2 ANQGSEA. The CDR3 runs to 14 residues. Losses at the gene ends were 7 bases for V and 0 bases for J; bases not matched to a gene: 9. In DNA, the CDR3 is TGCAGCGGCCTCGGGACAGATTCCTCCTACGAGCAGTACTTC. This codes for CSGLGTDSSYEQYF.

The chain couples TRBV27 to TRBJ1-1, with 8 bases lining up with TRBD1. The J segment lost 0 bases and the V segment lost 6 bases, leaving 0 bases of the junction unmatched. The CDR3 has 13 residues. Germline CDR1 reads MNHEY; CDR2 reads SMNVEV (reference sequence). This CDR3 reads CASRDRVNTEAFF. The CDR3, as DNA: TGTGCCAGCAGGGACAGGGTGAACACTGAAGCTTTCTTT.

The chain couples TRBV6-5 to TRBJ1-2; D unresolved. Trimming left V 8 bases short and J 1 base short, with 8 bases between. The CDR3 is made up of 12 amino acids. Germline V gives CDR1 MNHEY, CDR2 SVGAGI. The CDR3 DNA sequence: TGTGCCAGCCGAGACAATAACTATGGCTACACCTTC. This codes for CASRDNNYGYTF.

The V call is TRBV10-3, the J call TRBJ2-3; 8 nucleotides match TRBD2. J gave up 4 bases and V 2 bases, and 5 bases lay outside the gene matches. CDR1 and CDR2 from the germline V gene are ENHRY and SYGVKD. This CDR3 region has 15 residues. The CDR3 loop is CAISEGNSGADTQYF. CDR3 nucleotide sequence: TGTGCCATCAGTGAGGGGAATAGCGGGGCAGATACGCAGTATTTT.

This clone was detected only a few times. The V and J genes are TRBV12-2 and TRBJ1-5; the table's D call, TRBD1, was not checked against the DNA. TRBV12-2 is a documented pseudogene. The CDR3 contains 15 residues. As DNA, the CDR3 is TGTGCAAGTCGCTTTCGGGACAGGGGCGATCAGCCCCAGCATTTT. Translation: CASRFRDRGDQPQHF.

The chain carries TRBV7-2 and TRBJ2-3; a possible D gene is TRBD2 (5 bases). CDR3 length: 13 residues. Germline CDR1 is SGHTA and CDR2 is FQGNSA. V was clipped by 5 bases and J by 2 bases, with 8 bases between them. The CDR3 DNA sequence: TGTGCCAGCAGCAGGGAGCTCACAGATACGCAGTATTTT. Translating gives CASSRELTDTQYF.

V usage is TRBV30 and J usage is TRBJ1-1, with D possibly matching TRBD1 (5 bases). The CDR3 runs to 13 residues. Germline V CDR1 and CDR2: GTSNPN, SVGIG (reference sequence). V lost 1 base, J lost 0 bases, and 6 bases lay in between. The CDR3 here is CAWSATVNTEAFF. The CDR3 coding sequence is TGTGCCTGGAGTGCGACAGTGAACACTGAAGCTTTCTTT.

With respect to this clone: At one of its ends the junction is not consistent with the germline gene, which may arise from a read error. The gene calls are TRBV6-2 or TRBV6-3 and TRBJ1-2; D uncertain. The CDR3 is made up of 17 amino acids. The germline CDR1 and CDR2 sequences are MNHEY and SVGEGT. The CDR3 protein is CASSYGFEGVAKYGYTF. For the CDR3, the DNA is TGTGCCAGCAGTTATGGGTTTGAGGGAGTCGCTAAGTATGGCTACACCTTC.

CDR3 protein: CASSLSGGNTDTQYF. The DNA of the CDR3 is TGCGCCAGCAGCTTAAGCGGGGGCAACACAGATACGCAGTATTTT. The chain links TRBV5-1 to TRBJ2-3, with 8 bases that match TRBD2. With V trimmed by 2 bases and J by 2 bases, 4 bases remained unmatched. The CDR3 length is 15 residues. CDR1 is SGHRS and CDR2 is YFSETQ in the germline V gene. The full variable domain, its missing parts supplied by reference TRBV5-1 and TRBJ2-3, is KAGVTQTPRYLIKTRGQQVTLSCSPISGHRSVSWYQQTPGQGLQFLFEYFSETQRNKGNFPGRFSGRQFSNSRSEMNVSTLELGDSALYLCASSLSGGNTDTQYFGPGTRLTVL.

The rearrangement uses TRBV7-2 and TRBJ2-7, with TRBD2 matching 9 bases. The CDR3 has 15 amino acids. Trimming cost V 5 bases and J 1 base; bases outside gene matches: 6. The germline V gene has CDR1 SGHTA and CDR2 FQGNSA. This CDR3 is CASSVLLAGSYEQYF. CDR3 in DNA: TGTGCCAGCAGCGTCCTGCTAGCGGGGTCCTACGAGCAGTACTTC.

This clone was detected a few times. The chain has TRBV7-9 and TRBJ1-1, with D possibly matching TRBD1 (6 bases). Trimming cost V 4 bases and J 1 base, with 10 bases left between them. Germline V gives CDR1 SEHNR, CDR2 FQNEAQ (reference sequence). This CDR3 region has 14 residues. The CDR3 loop is CASSSPTGNTEAFF. As DNA, the CDR3 is TGTGCCAGCAGCTCCCCGACAGGGAACACTGAAGCTTTCTTT. Filled out from reference TRBV7-9 and TRBJ1-1, the complete variable domain reads DTGVSQNPRHKITKRGQNVTFRCDPISEHNRLYWYRQTLGQGPEFLTYFQNEAQLEKSRLLSDRFSAERPKGSFSTLEIQRTEQGDSAMYLCASSSPTGNTEAFFGQGTRLTVV.